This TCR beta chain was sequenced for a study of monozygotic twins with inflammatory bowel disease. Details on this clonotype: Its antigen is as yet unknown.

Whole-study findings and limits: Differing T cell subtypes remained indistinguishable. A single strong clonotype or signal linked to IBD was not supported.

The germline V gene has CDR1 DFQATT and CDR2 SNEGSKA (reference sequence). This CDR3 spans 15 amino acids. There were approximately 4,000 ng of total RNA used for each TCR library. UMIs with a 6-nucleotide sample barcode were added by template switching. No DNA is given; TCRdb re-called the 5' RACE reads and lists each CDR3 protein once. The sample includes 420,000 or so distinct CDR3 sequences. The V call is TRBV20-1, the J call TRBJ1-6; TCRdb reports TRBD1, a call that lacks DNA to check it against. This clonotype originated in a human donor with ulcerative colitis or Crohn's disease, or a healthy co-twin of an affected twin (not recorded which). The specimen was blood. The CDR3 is CSAHRGYMDNSPLHF.